This T cell receptor (beta chain) appears in the sequencing data of a study of cytomegalovirus exposure and HLA in healthy donors. The study's findings and limits: After further analysis at a later stage, 16,951 TCR beta sequences were associated with HLA alleles at 0.05 false discovery rate.

PCR used 60 Vbeta primers and 13 Jbeta primers. The assay was immunoSEQ multiplex PCR, and TCRdb's table has in-frame clones only and misses some. Of 150,000 to 190,000 clones listed, roughly four fifths are singletons. Note on this clone: What it binds is not known. One end of the junction is discordant with germline, which a read error may explain.

The germline CDR1 and CDR2 sequences are KGHSH and LQKENI. The CDR3 contains 12 residues. The sample consisted of PBMCs. The TCR sequence derives from a young man in good health and CMV-seronegative. This sequence joins TRBV18 and TRBJ2-7, with D maybe TRBD2 (6 bases). CDR3: CASSPGTLGGVF. The CDR3 bases are TGTGCCAGCTCACCAGGGACCCTAGGCGGGGTATTC.